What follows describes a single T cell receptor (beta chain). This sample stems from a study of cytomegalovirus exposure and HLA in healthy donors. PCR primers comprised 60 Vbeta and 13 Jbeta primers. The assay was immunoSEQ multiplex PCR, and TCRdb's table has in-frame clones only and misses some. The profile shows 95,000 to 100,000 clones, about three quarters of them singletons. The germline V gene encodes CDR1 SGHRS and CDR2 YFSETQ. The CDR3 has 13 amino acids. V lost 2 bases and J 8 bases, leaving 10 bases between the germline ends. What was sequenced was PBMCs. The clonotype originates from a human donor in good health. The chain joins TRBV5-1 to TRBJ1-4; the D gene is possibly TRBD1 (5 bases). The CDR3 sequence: CASSFRVEEKLFF. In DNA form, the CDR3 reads TGCGCCAGCAGCTTCAGGGTTGAGGAAAAACTGTTTTTT. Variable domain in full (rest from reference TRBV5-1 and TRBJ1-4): KAGVTQTPRYLIKTRGQQVTLSCSPISGHRSVSWYQQTPGQGLQFLFEYFSETQRNKGNFPGRFSGRQFSNSRSEMNVSTLELGDSALYLCASSFRVEEKLFFGSGTQLSVL.